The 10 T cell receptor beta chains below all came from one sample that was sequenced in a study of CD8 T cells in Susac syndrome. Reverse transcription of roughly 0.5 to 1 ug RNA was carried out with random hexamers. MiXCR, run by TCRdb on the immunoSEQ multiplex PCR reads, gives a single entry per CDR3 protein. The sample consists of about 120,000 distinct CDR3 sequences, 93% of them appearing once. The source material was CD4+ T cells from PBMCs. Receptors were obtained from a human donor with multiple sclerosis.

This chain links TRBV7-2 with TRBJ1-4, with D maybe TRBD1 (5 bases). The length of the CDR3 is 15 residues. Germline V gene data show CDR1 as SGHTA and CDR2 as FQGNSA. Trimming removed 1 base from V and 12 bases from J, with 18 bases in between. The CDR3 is CASSLGLTAMRELFF. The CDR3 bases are TGTGCCAGCAGCTTAGGGTTGACAGCCATGCGTGAACTGTTTTTT.

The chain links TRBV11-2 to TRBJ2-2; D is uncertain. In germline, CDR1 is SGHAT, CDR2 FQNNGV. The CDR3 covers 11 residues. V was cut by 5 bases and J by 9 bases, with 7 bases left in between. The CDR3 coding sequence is TGTGCCAGCAGCCCCCACAGGGAGCTGTTTTTT. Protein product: CASSPHRELFF.

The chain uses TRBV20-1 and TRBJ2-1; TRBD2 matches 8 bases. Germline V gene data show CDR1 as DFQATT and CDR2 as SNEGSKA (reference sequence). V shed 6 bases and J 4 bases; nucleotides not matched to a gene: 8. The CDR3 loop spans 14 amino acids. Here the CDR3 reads CSAQLAALYNEQFF. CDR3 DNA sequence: TGCAGTGCCCAACTAGCGGCCCTATACAATGAGCAGTTCTTC.

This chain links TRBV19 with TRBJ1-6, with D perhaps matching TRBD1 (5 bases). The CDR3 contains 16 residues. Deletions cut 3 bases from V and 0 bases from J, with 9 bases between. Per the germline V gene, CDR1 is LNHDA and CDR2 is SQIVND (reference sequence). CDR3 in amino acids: CASSIGGRSYNSPLHF. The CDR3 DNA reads TGTGCCAGTAGTATCGGGGGTCGCTCCTATAATTCACCCCTCCACTTT. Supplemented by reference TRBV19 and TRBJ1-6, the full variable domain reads DGGITQSPKYLFRKEGQNVTLSCEQNLNHDAMYWYRQDPGQGLRLIYYSQIVNDFQKGDIAEGYSVSREKKESFPLTVTSAQKNPTAFYLCASSIGGRSYNSPLHFGNGTRLTVT.

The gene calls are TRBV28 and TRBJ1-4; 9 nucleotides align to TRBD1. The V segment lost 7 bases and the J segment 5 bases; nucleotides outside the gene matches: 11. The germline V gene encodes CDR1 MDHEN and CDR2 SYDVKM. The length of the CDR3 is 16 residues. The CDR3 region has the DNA TGTGCCAGCACTCCTCCCTCCGGGACAGGGAATGAAAAACTGTTTTTT. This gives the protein CASTPPSGTGNEKLFF. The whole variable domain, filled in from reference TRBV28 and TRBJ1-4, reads DVKVTQSSRYLVKRTGEKVFLECVQDMDHENMFWYRQDPGLGLRLIYFSYDVKMKEKGDIPEGYSVSREKKERFSLILESASTNQTSMYLCASTPPSGTGNEKLFFGSGTQLSVL.

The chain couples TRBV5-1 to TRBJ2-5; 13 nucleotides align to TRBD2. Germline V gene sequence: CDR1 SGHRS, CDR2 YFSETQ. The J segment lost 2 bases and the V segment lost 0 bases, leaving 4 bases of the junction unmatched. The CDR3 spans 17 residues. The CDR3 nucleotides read TGCGCCAGCAGCTTGGGCGGACTAGCGGGGGCGCAAGAGACCCAGTACTTC. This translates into CASSLGGLAGAQETQYF.

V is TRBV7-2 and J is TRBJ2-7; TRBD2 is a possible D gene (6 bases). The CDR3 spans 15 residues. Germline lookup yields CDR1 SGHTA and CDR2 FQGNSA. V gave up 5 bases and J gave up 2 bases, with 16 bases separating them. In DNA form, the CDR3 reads TGTGCCAGCAGCAACCCAGCGGGCGCTACCTACGAGCAGTACTTC. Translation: CASSNPAGATYEQYF.

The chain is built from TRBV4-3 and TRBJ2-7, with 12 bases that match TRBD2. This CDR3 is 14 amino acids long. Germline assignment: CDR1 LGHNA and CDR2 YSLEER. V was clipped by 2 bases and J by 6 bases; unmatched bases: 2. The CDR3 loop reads CASSQRLAGAEQYF. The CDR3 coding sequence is TGCGCCAGCAGCCAACGACTAGCGGGGGCCGAGCAGTACTTC.

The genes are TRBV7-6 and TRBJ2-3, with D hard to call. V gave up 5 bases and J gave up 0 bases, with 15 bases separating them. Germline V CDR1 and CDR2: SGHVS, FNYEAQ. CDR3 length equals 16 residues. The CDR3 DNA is TGTGCCAGCAGCCCGCGTGCTGTATCGAGCACAGATACGCAGTATTTT. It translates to CASSPRAVSSTDTQYF.

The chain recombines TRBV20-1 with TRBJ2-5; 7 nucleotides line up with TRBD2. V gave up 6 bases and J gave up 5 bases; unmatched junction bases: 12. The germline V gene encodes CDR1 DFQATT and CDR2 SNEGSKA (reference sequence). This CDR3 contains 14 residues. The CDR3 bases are TGCAGTGCCCCCGGCTGGGGGGGAGGGGAGACCCAGTACTTC. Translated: CSAPGWGGGETQYF.